The 13 T cell receptor beta chains in this list originate from one sample, sequenced in a study of OX40 agonist ivuxolimab in advanced cancers. Receptor amplification or capture employed the immunoSEQ multiplex PCR assay. The source is immuneACCESS, and TCRdb retained only in-frame sequences with V and J called. Part of the clones is not carried over; for the studies checked, unresolved V genes explain less than half of this, and the remainder is unexplained. Recorded for this sample are roughly 51,000 clones; approximately 86% of them occurred a single time. Jointly, the top ten make up over 8.5% of the sample. Sequencing was performed on CD4+ or CD8+ T cells sorted from blood, taken in a trial of the OX40 agonist ivuxolimab. Receptors were obtained from an adult with an advanced solid tumor such as melanoma, head and neck, liver or kidney cancer.

The gene calls are TRBV7-9 and TRBJ1-4; D not certain. The CDR3 runs to 14 residues. Deletions cut 5 bases from V and 0 bases from J, with 7 bases between. CDR1 is SEHNR and CDR2 is FQNEAQ in the germline V gene (reference sequence). This CDR3 reads CASSHRSTNEKLFF. In nucleotides, the CDR3 is TGTGCCAGCAGCCATAGATCAACTAATGAAAAACTGTTTTTT.

The chain carries TRBV6-5 and TRBJ1-2, with 7 positions matching TRBD1. CDR1 is MNHEY and CDR2 is SVGAGI in the germline V gene. After removal of 6 bases from V and 4 bases from J, the junction contained 8 bases not matched to a gene. CDR3 length equals 14 residues. DNA of the CDR3: TGTGCCAGCAGCCCCGGGACAGCCGGCTATGGCTACACCTTC. Protein sequence: CASSPGTAGYGYTF.

The rearrangement joins TRBV11-1 to TRBJ2-3; tentatively, D is TRBD1 (6 bases). Trimming removed 5 bases at V and 5 bases at J, with 14 bases between. This CDR3 has 14 amino acids. Germline V lookup: CDR1 SGHAT, CDR2 FQDESV (reference sequence). The CDR3 spells CASSPEPGVDTQYF. In DNA form, the CDR3 reads TGTGCCAGCAGCCCCGAGCCAGGGGTAGATACGCAGTATTTT.

J is TRBJ2-3 and V is TRBV28; weak D call: TRBD2 (6 bases). Germline V gives CDR1 MDHEN, CDR2 SYDVKM. Trimming removed 7 bases at V and 1 base at J, with 18 bases between. This CDR3 has 16 amino acids. The CDR3 loop reads CASTCSSVECTDTQYF. The DNA for the CDR3 is TGTGCCAGCACGTGTTCTAGCGTTGAGTGCACAGATACGCAGTATTTT.

The table lists this clone with a count of one. The rearrangement uses TRBV27 and TRBJ1-2; TRBD1 matches at 7 bases. Germline trimming cut 6 bases from V and 4 bases from J; bases unmatched to any gene: 11. CDR1 is MNHEY, CDR2 SMNVEV, per germline (reference sequence). The CDR3 is 15 amino acids. This CDR3 is CASRGYRGESYGYTF. The DNA of the CDR3 is TGTGCCAGCAGGGGATACAGGGGAGAGAGCTATGGCTACACCTTC.

The V call is TRBV2, the J call TRBJ2-3, with 9 bases lining up with TRBD1. The CDR3 sequence is 15 residues long. Germline V gene sequence: CDR1 SNHLY, CDR2 FYNNEI. V lost 3 bases, J lost 0 bases, and 1 base stayed unmatched. The CDR3 sequence: CASSEGQGSTDTQYF. The CDR3 DNA follows: TGTGCCAGCAGTGAGGGACAGGGTAGCACAGATACGCAGTATTTT.

The rearrangement uses TRBV28 and TRBJ2-7, with D possibly TRBD1 on 6 matching bases. The germline gives CDR1 MDHEN, CDR2 SYDVKM. This CDR3 comprises 18 residues. The ends were cut back, 5 bases at V and 0 bases at J, with 23 bases in the middle. CDR3 sequence: CASSRPGHPPLYSYEQYF. In DNA, the CDR3 is TGTGCCAGCAGTCGTCCGGGACATCCGCCCTTATACTCCTACGAGCAGTACTTC.

The J gene is TRBJ2-1, the V gene TRBV29-1; perhaps TRBD2 as D (7 bases). The CDR3 is 14 amino acids. Per germline, CDR1 SQVTM and CDR2 ANQGSEA. V shed 5 bases and J shed 0 bases, with 11 bases lying between them. The CDR3 bases are TGCAGCGTTACGGGGGGCCGCTCCTACAATGAGCAGTTCTTC. This codes for CSVTGGRSYNEQFF.

The chain couples TRBV28 to TRBJ2-1; D possibly uses TRBD1 or TRBD2 (5 bases each). The CDR3 spans 15 residues. V was cut by 10 bases and J by 0 bases, with 16 bases left in between. Germline CDR1 MDHEN, CDR2 SYDVKM. As DNA, the CDR3 is TGTGCCACCTCCCGAGGGACGAGCTCCTACAATGAGCAGTTCTTC. It translates to CATSRGTSSYNEQFF.

J is TRBJ2-2 and V is TRBV14; D not certain. This CDR3 has 16 amino acids. Trimming removed 1 base at V and 3 bases at J, with 12 bases between. CDR1 is SGHDN, CDR2 FVKESK, per germline. CDR3 bases: TGTGCCAGCAGCCAAGCCCAATTGGGATACACCGGGGAGCTGTTTTTT. Translation gives CASSQAQLGYTGELFF.

The sample holds a few counts of this clone. The chain links TRBV28 to TRBJ2-7, with 8 nucleotides matching TRBD1. Trimming cost V 5 bases and J 4 bases; bases outside gene matches: 7. Germline-derived CDR1 and CDR2 are MDHEN and SYDVKM. The length of the CDR3 is 14 residues. In DNA, the CDR3 is TGTGCCAGCAGTCGGACAGGGAATGGTTACGAGCAGTACTTC. This codes for CASSRTGNGYEQYF.

The CDR3 loop is CASSPGTGGMDEQFF. The CDR3 region has the DNA TGTGCCAGCAGCCCCGGGACAGGGGGCATGGATGAGCAGTTCTTC. V usage is TRBV5-5 and J usage is TRBJ2-1; 12 nucleotides line up with TRBD1. Germline lookup yields CDR1 SGHKS and CDR2 YYEKEE (reference sequence). The CDR3 is made up of 15 amino acids. The V gene end was trimmed by 4 bases and the J gene end by 8 bases; junction bases not matched to a gene: 7. The full variable domain, its missing parts supplied by reference TRBV5-5 and TRBJ2-1, is DAGVTQSPTHLIKTRGQQVTLRCSPISGHKSVSWYQQVLGQGPQFIFQYYEKEERGRGNFPDRFSARQFPNYSSELNVNALLLGDSALYLCASSPGTGGMDEQFFGPGTRLTVL.

This chain joins TRBV9 and TRBJ1-1; D possibly corresponds to TRBD1 (6 bases). The CDR3 is made up of 14 amino acids. The V end was cut by 0 bases, the J end by 8 bases, with 14 bases between. Germline CDR1 is SGDLS and CDR2 is YYNGEE. The DNA of the CDR3 is TGTGCCAGCAGCGTAGGCAGTCTCCAGGGGGAAGCTTTCTTT. Its protein product is CASSVGSLQGEAFF.